The next 20 T cell receptor beta chains were all read from a single sample in a study of identical twins. MiXCR, applied by TCRdb to the 5' RACE reads, yields one record per CDR3 protein. In the table there are hundreds of thousands of distinct CDR3 sequences, roughly 18% of which are singletons. This sample was shared with a second study, whose subject was T cells expressing NK-cell markers.

Sequencing was done on a sample of PBMCs. These receptors were obtained from a woman between 18 and 30 years old in good health.

The chain uses TRBV29-1 and TRBJ2-7; D might be TRBD2 (5 bases). Per germline, CDR1 SQVTM and CDR2 ANQGSEA. The CDR3 length is 14 residues. Trimming removed 0 bases from V and 6 bases from J, with 15 bases in between. The chain's CDR3 is CSVEDRGVGREQYF. CDR3 DNA: TGCAGCGTTGAAGATCGGGGTGTTGGGCGCGAGCAGTACTTC.

The rearrangement links TRBV7-2 to TRBJ1-4, with D perhaps TRBD1 (5 bases). CDR1 SGHTA and CDR2 FQGNSA come from the germline V gene. V was shortened by 4 bases and J by 8 bases, with 17 bases between the two germline ends. This CDR3 contains 15 residues. CDR3 nucleotides: TGTGCCAGCAGCTCGCAGGGAGGTGGGAGGGAAAAACTGTTTTTT. Amino acid sequence: CASSSQGGGREKLFF.

This clonotype showed up many times. This chain links TRBV7-3 with TRBJ2-3; D might be TRBD2 (7 bases). CDR3 length: 15 amino acids. The germline CDR1 and CDR2 sequences are SGHTA and FQGTGA. V lost 3 bases, J lost 2 bases, and 12 bases lay in between. The CDR3 coding sequence is TGTGCCAGCAGCTTGGTGGGGGGGCCCACAGATACGCAGTATTTT. It codes for CASSLVGGPTDTQYF.

This clonotype was seen a few times. J is TRBJ2-4 and V is TRBV6-1; 10 bases match TRBD2. This CDR3 region has 16 residues. Trimming cost V 4 bases and J 0 bases; bases outside gene matches: 3. CDR1 and CDR2 (germline): MNHNS, SASEGT. The CDR3 protein is CASSASSGRAKNIQYF. The CDR3 coding sequence is TGTGCCAGCAGTGCTTCTAGCGGGAGAGCCAAAAACATTCAGTACTTC.

This clonotype has more than one count but fewer than ten. The chain uses TRBV7-6 and TRBJ2-3; D remains unclear. This CDR3 comprises 12 residues. Trimming took 8 bases from V and 3 from J, leaving 9 bases between them. Germline V gene data show CDR1 as SGHVS and CDR2 as FNYEAQ. The CDR3 nucleotides are TGTGCCAGCCACGGCCAGACAGATACGCAGTATTTT. It translates to CASHGQTDTQYF.

This clonotype was counted only a few times. The chain is built from TRBV20-1 and TRBJ2-7, with a tentative D call TRBD1 (6 bases). This CDR3 spans 17 amino acids. Per the germline V gene, CDR1 is DFQATT and CDR2 is SNEGSKA (reference sequence). V lost 4 bases, J lost 4 bases, and 26 bases lay in between. CDR3 nucleotide sequence: TGCAGTGCTATAATTTTGTCAGGGGTACTTTCTCCTTACGAGCAGTACTTC. Its translation is CSAIILSGVLSPYEQYF.

The chain joins TRBV9 to TRBJ1-2; 10 bases agree with TRBD1. J was trimmed by 7 bases and V by 4 bases; bases with no gene match: 7. The CDR3 has 14 residues. CDR1 is SGDLS, CDR2 YYNGEE, per germline. Here the CDR3 reads CASSLRQGASGYTF. For the CDR3, the DNA is TGTGCCAGCAGCCTAAGACAGGGGGCCTCTGGCTACACCTTC.

This clonotype was found a few times. The V call is TRBV20-1, the J call TRBJ2-5, with D perhaps TRBD2 (5 bases). The CDR3 sequence is 12 residues long. Trimming removed 6 bases at V and 2 bases at J, with 10 bases between. CDR1 DFQATT and CDR2 SNEGSKA come from the germline V gene (reference sequence). The CDR3 protein is CSAVGGQETQYF. The CDR3, as DNA: TGCAGTGCCGTCGGAGGTCAAGAGACCCAGTACTTC.

The chain joins TRBV7-3 to TRBJ2-1, with TRBD2 matching 11 bases. J lost 6 bases, V lost 4 bases, and 5 bases had no gene match. Germline V gene data show CDR1 as SGHTA and CDR2 as FQGTGA. The CDR3 covers 15 residues. The CDR3 DNA is TGTGCCAGCAGCTCGCTGGGACTAGCGGCCAATGAGCAGTTCTTC. This translates into CASSSLGLAANEQFF.

This rearrangement joins TRBV5-1 to TRBJ2-7; 7 nucleotides agree with TRBD1. V was clipped by 0 bases and J by 2 bases; unmatched bases: 5. This CDR3 region has 15 residues. Germline V gene data show CDR1 as SGHRS and CDR2 as YFSETQ. CDR3 amino acids: CASSLAGDRPYEQYF. The CDR3 bases are TGCGCCAGCAGCTTGGCCGGGGACAGACCCTACGAGCAGTACTTC.

Turning to this clonotype: The junction shows a germline mismatch at one end, possibly a read error. The chain joins TRBV20-1 to TRBJ1-3, with TRBD1 identical over 8 bases. CDR3 size: 17 residues. The germline V gene encodes CDR1 DFQATT and CDR2 SNEGSKA (reference sequence). CDR3 coding DNA: TGCAGCGCTAGAGGTAGTCCGGGACAGGCAACTGGAAACACCATATATTTT. Protein sequence: CSARGSPGQATGNTIYF.

This clonotype turned up a few times. V is TRBV3-1 and J is TRBJ2-2, with 8 nucleotides matching TRBD2. J gave up 6 bases and V 4 bases, and 13 bases lay outside the gene matches. CDR1 is LGHDT, CDR2 YNNKEL, per germline (reference sequence). This CDR3 spans 17 amino acids. Here the CDR3 DNA reads TGTGCCAGCAGCCTCTTCCCCACTAGCGGTGGGGCCGGGGAGCTGTTTTTT. This sequence encodes CASSLFPTSGGAGELFF.

V is TRBV7-9 and J is TRBJ2-1, with 7 bases identical to TRBD1. Germline V CDR1 and CDR2: SEHNR, FQNEAQ (reference sequence). CDR3 length: 15 residues. The junction had 8 bases not matched to a gene; V was cut back by 5 bases and J by 4 bases. The CDR3 nucleotides read TGTGCCAGCAGCATCGCCGGGACAGCATACAATGAGCAGTTCTTC. Residues: CASSIAGTAYNEQFF.

The table lists this clonotype with a few counts. The chain carries TRBV4-2 and TRBJ2-3, with 8 bases lining up with TRBD2. Germline lookup yields CDR1 LGHNA and CDR2 YNFKEQ. The trim removed 0 bases at V and 0 bases at J, leaving 8 bases unmatched. CDR3 size: 18 residues. The CDR3 reads CASSQDPGGPFSTDTQYF. CDR3 DNA sequence: TGTGCCAGCAGCCAAGATCCGGGGGGGCCGTTTAGCACAGATACGCAGTATTTT.

This clonotype came up a few times. The J gene is TRBJ2-1, the V gene TRBV4-3; D gene uncertain. The germline gives CDR1 LGHNA, CDR2 YSLEER. Trimming left V 0 bases short and J 3 bases short, with 9 bases between. The CDR3 runs to 15 residues. The CDR3 is CASSQEVLDYNEQFF. DNA for the CDR3: TGCGCCAGCAGCCAAGAAGTTCTCGACTACAATGAGCAGTTCTTC.

This clonotype was seen a few times. The chain recombines TRBV3-1 with TRBJ2-7, with unresolved D. Germline lookup yields CDR1 LGHDT and CDR2 YNNKEL (reference sequence). V was shortened by 4 bases and J by 3 bases, with 13 bases between the two germline ends. This CDR3 is built from 14 residues. In nucleotides, the CDR3 is TGTGCCAGCAGCCCCCGGAAGCTATACTACGAGCAGTACTTC. Translated: CASSPRKLYYEQYF.

The J gene is TRBJ2-5, the V gene TRBV5-5; possible D gene TRBD1, 6 bases. Trimming removed 4 bases from V and 4 bases from J, with 17 bases in between. The CDR3 consists of 15 residues. The germline V gene encodes CDR1 SGHKS and CDR2 YYEKEE (reference sequence). CDR3 nucleotides: TGTGCCAGCAGCACAGGTACAGGGTTGTCAGAGACCCAGTACTTC. It codes for CASSTGTGLSETQYF.

The chain links TRBV20-1 to TRBJ2-2; D perhaps matches TRBD2 (5 bases). Germline-derived CDR1 and CDR2 are DFQATT and SNEGSKA (reference sequence). The V gene lost 0 bases and the J gene lost 5 bases, with 13 bases spanning the gap. The CDR3 runs to 15 residues. The CDR3 DNA reads TGCAGTGCTAGAGATCGGATAGGCGGGACCGGGGAGCTGTTTTTT. Amino acids: CSARDRIGGTGELFF.

The chain links TRBV3-1 to TRBJ1-2; D remains unclear. V lost 5 bases to trimming and J lost 2 bases, with 12 bases between them. The CDR3 is 14 amino acids. Germline CDR1 is LGHDT and CDR2 is YNNKEL (reference sequence). DNA for the CDR3: TGTGCCAGCAGCTTTCGGACGGACAACTATGGCTACACCTTC. This sequence encodes CASSFRTDNYGYTF.

This clonotype appeared a few times. V is TRBV29-1 and J is TRBJ2-3; possible D gene TRBD1, 6 bases. The CDR3 consists of 12 residues. The ends were cut back, 1 base at V and 10 bases at J, with 12 bases in the middle. Germline CDR1 and CDR2: SQVTM and ANQGSEA. The CDR3 spells CSVEAVRGSQYF. The CDR3 coding sequence is TGCAGCGTTGAAGCAGTGAGGGGGTCGCAGTATTTT.